The TCR beta chain under discussion was sequenced for a study of technical replicates of blood from several donors. The ends were cut back, 2 bases at V and 0 bases at J, with 17 bases in the middle. The CDR3 consists of 18 residues. Germline loops: CDR1 SGHDN, CDR2 FVKESK. TCRdb's copy holds only in-frame clones and misses some; the assay was immunoSEQ multiplex PCR. Altogether about 79,000 clones are present, 90% to 95% being singletons, with the ten largest covering over 0.25%. The source is a human donor in good health. The chain links TRBV14 to TRBJ2-1, with D possibly matching TRBD2 (6 bases). Sequencing was carried out using T cells isolated from PBMCs. CDR3 sequence (DNA): TGTGCCAGCAGCCAACCGGGACTTCTTTTTAGCTCCTACAATGAGCAGTTCTTC. Protein sequence: CASSQPGLLFSSYNEQFF.